What follows are 21 T cell receptor beta chains derived from one specimen sequenced in a study of T cells in Graves' hyperthyroidism and ophthalmopathy. Amplification of TCR beta CDR3 regions used RNA as the template. Using the HTBI primer set, a first-round RT-PCR was run on the TCR CDR3. MiXCR, run by TCRdb on the multiplex PCR reads, gives a single entry per CDR3 protein. This sample has about 99,000 distinct CDR3 sequences, with over 45% found just once. Sequenced input: blood. The receptors come from a man aged 40-55 years with Graves' hyperthyroidism.

The V call is TRBV24-1, the J call TRBJ2-7; the match to TRBD1 covers 9 bases. The CDR3 is 11 residues long. CDR1 is KGHDR and CDR2 is SFDVKD in the germline V gene. Germline trimming cut 9 bases from V and 5 bases from J; bases unmatched to any gene: 1. CDR3 region: CATGTGNEQYF. CDR3 in DNA: TGTGCCACCGGGACAGGGAACGAGCAGTACTTC.

This clonotype is a singleton in its sample. The V call is TRBV29-1, the J call TRBJ2-7; tentatively, D is TRBD2 (6 bases). The CDR3 runs to 13 residues. V was shortened by 2 bases and J by 5 bases, with 13 bases between the two germline ends. CDR1 and CDR2 from the germline V gene are SQVTM and ANQGSEA. The CDR3 here is CSVEMGGRDEQYF. As DNA, the CDR3 is TGCAGCGTTGAAATGGGGGGACGCGACGAGCAGTACTTC.

This clonotype was counted at least ten times. The chain has TRBV7-9 and TRBJ2-5; TRBD2 is a possible D gene (6 bases). The CDR3 sequence is 16 residues long. Between the trimmed V and J ends, which lost 5 bases and 2 bases, there was a span of 18 bases. Germline assignment: CDR1 SEHNR and CDR2 FQNEAQ (reference sequence). The CDR3 nucleotides read TGTGCCAGCAGCCCAAGACGGGACTCGCTACAAGAGACCCAGTACTTC. It specifies CASSPRRDSLQETQYF. The full variable domain, completed using reference TRBV7-9 and TRBJ2-5, is DTGVSQNPRHKITKRGQNVTFRCDPISEHNRLYWYRQTLGQGPEFLTYFQNEAQLEKSRLLSDRFSAERPKGSFSTLEIQRTEQGDSAMYLCASSPRRDSLQETQYFGPGTRLLVL.

This chain uses TRBV20-1 with TRBJ2-7, with 11 positions matching TRBD1. This CDR3 is built from 16 residues. Germline V lookup: CDR1 DFQATT, CDR2 SNEGSKA (reference sequence). Losses at the gene ends were 1 base for V and 3 bases for J; bases not matched to a gene: 8. CDR3 in DNA: TGCAGTGCTAGAGCGATGACTGGGACAGGGGGCTACGAGCAGTACTTC. The encoded protein is CSARAMTGTGGYEQYF.

The rearrangement links TRBV20-1 to TRBJ2-7; D perhaps matches TRBD1 (6 bases). CDR3 size: 12 residues. The V and J ends lost 6 bases and 2 bases respectively, with 11 bases between them. Germline CDR1 reads DFQATT; CDR2 reads SNEGSKA (reference sequence). Here the CDR3 reads CSAHYRAYEQYF. The CDR3, as DNA: TGCAGTGCGCACTACAGGGCCTACGAGCAGTACTTC.

This clonotype has at least ten counts. This chain uses TRBV12-3 or TRBV12-4 with TRBJ2-7, with 7 bases identical to TRBD2. V was clipped by 4 bases and J by 4 bases; unmatched bases: 7. The CDR3 is 14 residues long. CDR3 sequence reads: CASSSGGRSYEQYF. The CDR3 DNA reads as TGTGCCAGCAGTTCGGGGGGTAGGTCATACGAGCAGTACTTC.

The rearrangement uses TRBV5-4 and TRBJ2-7, with 8 nucleotides matching TRBD1. The J segment lost 7 bases and the V segment lost 5 bases, leaving 11 bases of the junction unmatched. This CDR3 has 14 amino acids. Germline V lookup: CDR1 SGHNT, CDR2 YYREEE (reference sequence). This CDR3 is CASSPRDRPLEQYF. The CDR3 DNA reads TGTGCCAGCAGTCCCCGGGACAGGCCGTTGGAGCAGTACTTC.

This clonotype appeared a few times. The V and J genes are TRBV6-6 and TRBJ1-4, with D possibly matching TRBD1 (5 bases). CDR1 and CDR2 from the germline V gene are MNHNY and SVGAGI (reference sequence). CDR3 size: 15 residues. The V and J ends lost 2 bases and 3 bases respectively, with 10 bases between them. Here the CDR3 DNA reads TGTGCCAGCAGTTACGGGGGGGTATCTAATGAAAAACTGTTTTTT. This encodes CASSYGGVSNEKLFF.

In its sample, this clonotype was seen many times. A much larger clone differs by one base, so this may be a read error. The chain is built from TRBV29-1 and TRBJ2-7; D ambiguous. The CDR3 length is 11 residues. Germline loops: CDR1 SQVTM, CDR2 ANQGSEA. The V end lost 4 bases, the J end lost 2 bases, and 6 bases lay between the germline ends. CDR3 in amino acids: CSVADAYEQYF. CDR3 DNA sequence: TGCAGCGTTGCAGATGCCTACGAGCAGTACTTC.

The chain recombines TRBV6-5 with TRBJ2-1, with a tentative D call TRBD2 (5 bases). V was cut by 5 bases and J by 6 bases, with 14 bases left in between. CDR1 and CDR2 from the germline V gene are MNHEY and SVGAGI. The CDR3 contains 14 residues. The CDR3 reads CASSLREPLNEQFF. The CDR3 region has the DNA TGTGCCAGCAGTCTACGGGAACCCCTCAATGAGCAGTTCTTC.

This clonotype was seen many times. V gene TRBV20-1 combines with J gene TRBJ2-1, with 8 bases fitting TRBD2. Germline V gene sequence: CDR1 DFQATT, CDR2 SNEGSKA (reference sequence). The CDR3 extends over 18 amino acids. J lost 0 bases, V lost 4 bases, and 14 bases had no gene match. The CDR3 DNA reads TGCAGTGCTACGGCGGGACTAGGTTTTAGGAGCTCCTACAATGAGCAGTTCTTC. Translated: CSATAGLGFRSSYNEQFF.

The chain uses TRBV7-9 and TRBJ1-2; D possibly corresponds to TRBD1 (6 bases). Germline CDR1 reads SEHNR; CDR2 reads FQNEAQ (reference sequence). Trimming left V 7 bases short and J 7 bases short, with 22 bases between. This CDR3 is 15 amino acids long. The CDR3 bases are TGTGCCAGCACCCCGAGGGGGGGCGTCCCCGGTGGCTACACCTTC. Translation: CASTPRGGVPGGYTF.

This clonotype was seen many times. The chain is built from TRBV10-1 and TRBJ2-2, with D uncertain. V shed 0 bases and J shed 4 bases, with 6 bases lying between them. CDR1 and CDR2 from the germline V gene are WNHNN and SYGVQD (reference sequence). The CDR3 is made up of 14 amino acids. DNA for the CDR3: TGCGCCAGCAGTGAGTCGAGGTCCACCGGGGAGCTGTTTTTT. This encodes CASSESRSTGELFF.

This chain links TRBV2 with TRBJ2-7, with no clear D. The CDR3 runs 13 residues. V was trimmed by 7 bases and J by 1 base, leaving 11 bases between them. Per germline, CDR1 SNHLY and CDR2 FYNNEI. The CDR3 coding sequence is TGTGCCAGCAAGGAGAAAGGGTCCTACGAGCAGTACTTC. Its protein product is CASKEKGSYEQYF.

In the case of this clonotype: It is likely a read error, because the conserved phenylalanine at the end of the CDR3 is missing. The rearrangement joins TRBV7-3 to TRBJ2-1, with TRBD2 matching over 7 bases. CDR1 SGHTA and CDR2 FQGTGA come from the germline V gene. This CDR3 is 19 amino acids long. The V segment lost 2 bases and the J segment 12 bases; nucleotides outside the gene matches: 25. DNA for the CDR3: TGTGCCAGCAGCTTACTCGGGGGTGGTCTAGCGGCTTCTGGGGATGGGCAGTTCCTC. Its translation is CASSLLGGGLAASGDGQFL.

Ten or more counts support this clonotype. The chain links TRBV5-6 to TRBJ1-5, with D uncertain. Germline V lookup: CDR1 SGHDT, CDR2 YYEEEE. The CDR3 extends over 14 amino acids. Trimming took 4 bases from V and 3 from J, leaving 11 bases between them. The DNA of the CDR3 is TGTGCCAGCAGCGCAGGCGGGCCCAATCAGCCCCAGCATTTT. Translation: CASSAGGPNQPQHF.

The chain employs TRBV24-1 and TRBJ2-3; D gene uncertain. Germline V lookup: CDR1 KGHDR, CDR2 SFDVKD. CDR3 length equals 12 residues. Trimming removed 8 bases from V and 2 bases from J, with 7 bases in between. This chain's CDR3 is CATKGNTDTQYF. The DNA of the CDR3 is TGTGCCACCAAAGGCAACACAGATACGCAGTATTTT.

The CDR3 loop reads CATSGCRDVGTEAFF. The DNA for the CDR3 is TGTGCCACCAGCGGCTGCCGGGACGTTGGTACTGAAGCTTTCTTT. V is TRBV15 and J is TRBJ1-1, with D tentatively TRBD1 (5 bases). V lost 5 bases to trimming and J lost 5 bases, with 18 bases between them. Germline CDR1 and CDR2: LNHNV and YYDKDF (reference sequence). The CDR3 extends over 15 amino acids. The full variable domain, its missing parts supplied by reference TRBV15 and TRBJ1-1, is DAMVIQNPRYQVTQFGKPVTLSCSQTLNHNVMYWYQQKSSQAPKLLFHYYDKDFNNEADTPDNFQSRRPNTSFCFLDIRSPGLGDTAMYLCATSGCRDVGTEAFFGQGTRLTVV.

This clonotype was seen many times. This chain links TRBV19 with TRBJ1-1; the match to TRBD1 covers 7 bases. The CDR3 has 14 amino acids. J gave up 4 bases and V 5 bases, and 7 bases lay outside the gene matches. The germline gives CDR1 LNHDA, CDR2 SQIVND (reference sequence). The CDR3: CASSSRGGPTEAFF. DNA of the CDR3: TGTGCCAGTAGTTCCAGGGGGGGGCCCACTGAAGCTTTCTTT.

This clonotype showed up many times. The CDR3 sequence is CASSQIGQGPYEQYF. The CDR3 DNA follows: TGTGCCAGCAGCCAGATCGGACAGGGCCCCTACGAGCAGTACTTC. V and J are TRBV3-1 and TRBJ2-7; 8 bases are shared with TRBD1. This CDR3 has 15 residues. Germline loops: CDR1 LGHDT, CDR2 YNNKEL (reference sequence). Trimming at V came to 3 bases and at J to 2 bases, leaving 6 bases not matched to a gene.

V usage is TRBV29-1 and J usage is TRBJ2-7; 12 bases line up with TRBD2. CDR1 SQVTM and CDR2 ANQGSEA come from the germline V gene. There are 13 residues in the CDR3. V gave up 4 bases and J gave up 6 bases; unmatched junction bases: 4. The CDR3 region has the DNA TGCAGCGTTGGGACTAGCGGGGAACTCGAGCAGTACTTC. Translated, it gives CSVGTSGELEQYF.